The 14 T cell receptor beta chains given below trace back to one sample, sequenced in a study of T cell repertoires in cytomegalovirus infection. The antigens these receptors bind are not known. In TCRdb, the reads were re-called with MiXCR into one record per CDR3 protein. The sample consists of 160,000 or so distinct CDR3 sequences, approximately 21% of them appearing once. The specimen comprised CD8+ T cells from cultured PBMCs, sampled from culture after CMV antigen stimulation. The receptors originated from a human donor in good health (CMV status not recorded). Some clones in this sample may be carry-over from other donors' samples.

V and J are TRBV12-3 or TRBV12-4 and TRBJ1-1, with D hard to call. V lost 7 bases to trimming and J lost 8 bases, with 17 bases between them. This CDR3 is 13 amino acids long. The chain's CDR3 is CASTPGGRIEAFF. The CDR3 DNA follows: TGTGCCAGCACTCCCGGAGGTCGGATCGAAGCTTTCTTT.

The chain joins TRBV6-5 to TRBJ1-1; D gene unclear. Trimming stripped 2 bases from V and 2 bases from J, with 9 bases between. Germline V gives CDR1 MNHEY, CDR2 SVGAGI. There are 14 residues in the CDR3. CDR3 DNA sequence: TGTGCCAGCAGTTACCGACCGCTCAACACTGAAGCTTTCTTT. Protein sequence: CASSYRPLNTEAFF.

The chain is built from TRBV2 and TRBJ1-1; D gene uncertain. The V and J ends lost 0 bases and 1 base respectively, with 9 bases between them. Germline V CDR1 and CDR2: SNHLY, FYNNEI. The CDR3 has 15 residues. The chain's CDR3 is CASSEARGGNTEAFF. CDR3 in DNA: TGTGCCAGCAGTGAAGCCCGGGGAGGGAACACTGAAGCTTTCTTT.

The V gene is TRBV7-2, the J gene TRBJ2-2, with 9 bases lining up with TRBD2. V lost 1 base, J lost 6 bases, and 6 bases stayed unmatched. The length of the CDR3 is 16 residues. Per the germline V gene, CDR1 is SGHTA and CDR2 is FQGNSA. In DNA, the CDR3 is TGTGCCAGCAGCTTAGTAGGCGGGGGGGCGTCCGGGGAGCTGTTTTTT. Its translation: CASSLVGGGASGELFF.

This clonotype was counted between two and nine times. This rearrangement joins TRBV6-5 to TRBJ1-6; tentative D call: TRBD1 (5 bases). Germline V gene lookup returns CDR1 MNHEY and CDR2 SVGAGI. The CDR3 loop spans 19 amino acids. Between the trimmed V and J ends, which lost 6 bases and 0 bases, there was a span of 21 bases. This chain's CDR3 is CASSHLRDYFSSYNSPLHF. The CDR3 DNA reads as TGTGCCAGCAGCCACCTCCGGGACTACTTTAGCTCCTATAATTCACCCCTCCACTTT.

V is TRBV7-9 and J is TRBJ1-1; TRBD1 agrees at 7 bases. Looked up from germline, CDR1 is SEHNR and CDR2 is FQNEAQ (reference sequence). The trim removed 5 bases at V and 1 base at J, leaving 7 bases unmatched. This CDR3 is built from 15 residues. The CDR3 here is CASSPGGQSNTEAFF. CDR3 DNA sequence: TGTGCCAGCAGCCCCGGGGGACAGTCGAACACTGAAGCTTTCTTT.

This clonotype was seen a few times. J is TRBJ1-2 and V is TRBV12-3 or TRBV12-4; possibly TRBD1 for D (6 bases). The CDR3 is made up of 13 amino acids. V gave up 3 bases and J gave up 5 bases, with 10 bases separating them. CDR3 bases: TGTGCCAGCAGTTTTGGACAGAGTTATGGCTACACCTTC. This translates into CASSFGQSYGYTF.

This clonotype was detected only a few times. V gene TRBV5-4 combines with J gene TRBJ1-2, with a tentative D call TRBD1 (5 bases). Germline loops: CDR1 SGHNT, CDR2 YYREEE (reference sequence). The V end lost 4 bases, the J end lost 5 bases, and 15 bases lay between the germline ends. The CDR3 covers 14 residues. CDR3 residues: CASSPGRIQYGYTF. CDR3 in DNA: TGTGCCAGCAGCCCGGGACGGATTCAATATGGCTACACCTTC.

The count of this clonotype is one. This chain joins TRBV27 and TRBJ1-2, with 7 positions matching TRBD1. The CDR3 runs 14 residues. Germline assignment: CDR1 MNHEY and CDR2 SMNVEV (reference sequence). V lost 6 bases, J lost 2 bases, and 6 bases stayed unmatched. CDR3 coding DNA: TGTGCCAGCAGGCACGGGACAGCGAACTATGGCTACACCTTC. As protein: CASRHGTANYGYTF.

The sample holds one count of this clonotype. The chain links TRBV14 to TRBJ2-7, with D tentatively TRBD1 (5 bases). The CDR3 extends over 16 amino acids. Trimming removed 6 bases at V and 5 bases at J, with 23 bases between. Germline loops: CDR1 SGHDN, CDR2 FVKESK. DNA of the CDR3: TGTGCCAGCAGTCCTGATGCCAGGGAAATAGGGAACGAGCAGTACTTC. This gives the protein CASSPDAREIGNEQYF.

This clonotype was detected only a few times. The genes are TRBV20-1 and TRBJ2-1; 12 nucleotides align to TRBD2. The CDR3 length is 17 residues. The germline gives CDR1 DFQATT, CDR2 SNEGSKA (reference sequence). J lost 3 bases, V lost 3 bases, and 9 bases had no gene match. This chain's CDR3 is CSARTSGGPLSYNEQFF. Written as DNA, the CDR3 is TGCAGTGCTAGGACTAGCGGGGGCCCCCTGAGCTACAATGAGCAGTTCTTC.

This clonotype occurred a few times. The chain carries TRBV7-6 and TRBJ1-2; no definite D call. Germline V gene lookup returns CDR1 SGHVS and CDR2 FNYEAQ. Trimming shortened V by 5 bases and J by 6 bases, and 19 bases separated the two germline ends. CDR3 length: 15 residues. The CDR3 protein is CASSPNLDLFDGYTF. The DNA for the CDR3 is TGTGCCAGCAGCCCAAACCTGGACCTATTTGATGGCTACACCTTC.

This chain uses TRBV4-3 with TRBJ2-3; 7 bases map to TRBD1. This CDR3 has 16 amino acids. The germline V gene encodes CDR1 LGHNA and CDR2 YSLEER. V trimming: 3 bases; J trimming: 1 base; junction bases outside the gene matches: 7. The CDR3, as DNA: TGCGCCAGCAGCCATCCTACAGGGGATGGCACAGATACGCAGTATTTT. Translating it yields CASSHPTGDGTDTQYF.

V and J are TRBV29-1 and TRBJ1-1; weak D call: TRBD1 (5 bases). The CDR3 extends over 12 amino acids. The V gene's germline CDR1 is SQVTM and CDR2 ANQGSEA. Trimming shortened V by 5 bases and J by 6 bases, and 13 bases separated the two germline ends. The CDR3 loop reads CSVLGGVPEAFF. CDR3 nucleotides: TGCAGCGTTTTGGGAGGGGTGCCTGAAGCTTTCTTT.